This T cell receptor (beta chain) was sequenced during a study of T cells expressing NK-cell markers. Each CDR3 protein gets one entry in TCRdb, which reprocessed the 5' RACE reads and gives no DNA. The table for this sample gives over 200,000 distinct CDR3 sequences. The length of the CDR3 is 15 residues. Sequenced material: blood T cells: a sorted CD56 or NKG2C T cell subset, CD4+ or CD8+ T cells, or bulk PBMC T cells (not recorded which). The clonotype was recovered from a man aged 18 to 30 in good health. This chain uses TRBV12-3 or TRBV12-4 with TRBJ2-7. CDR3 loop: CASSLSTGRTYEQYF.